These 3 T cell receptor beta chains came from one sample sequenced in a study of T-cell memory formation after mild COVID-19. TCRdb processed the 5' RACE reads anew with MiXCR; each CDR3 protein has one entry. The table records around 150,000 distinct CDR3 sequences, roughly 31% of them present only once. Input material: PBMCs or a T cell subset sorted from them (not recorded which). The source of these receptors is an adult woman who had mild COVID-19 (a few samples of this study predate the infection). Cell type and time point are not known.

In its sample, this clonotype was seen once. The chain recombines TRBV6-2 or TRBV6-3 with TRBJ1-1; TRBD1 matches at 8 bases. CDR1 and CDR2 (germline): MNHEY, SVGEGT. V gave up 2 bases and J gave up 1 base; unmatched junction bases: 6. CDR3 length: 16 amino acids. Here the CDR3 reads CASSYTSGQENTEAFF. CDR3 nucleotides: TGTGCCAGCAGTTACACATCGGGACAGGAGAACACTGAAGCTTTCTTT.

This clonotype has a handful of counts. This rearrangement joins TRBV7-3 to TRBJ2-2, with D possibly being TRBD2 (7 bases). The CDR3 extends over 16 amino acids. CDR1 and CDR2 from the germline V gene are SGHTA and FQGTGA. V lost 5 bases, J lost 3 bases, and 16 bases lay in between. This CDR3 is CASSPQRGADTGELFF. The DNA for the CDR3 is TGTGCCAGCAGCCCCCAACGGGGGGCAGACACCGGGGAGCTGTTTTTT.

This clonotype was found a few times. This chain uses TRBV6-5 with TRBJ2-1; 7 bases match TRBD2. The CDR3 has 14 residues. V was clipped by 8 bases and J by 5 bases; unmatched bases: 9. Germline V CDR1 and CDR2: MNHEY, SVGAGI. The CDR3 protein is CASFGGGPHNEQFF. For the CDR3, the DNA is TGTGCCAGCTTCGGGGGAGGGCCCCACAATGAGCAGTTCTTC.